Included here is one TCR beta chain sequence, with context. This clonotype was seen repeatedly, ten times or more. The target of this receptor is not known. No base quality information exists; no much larger clone differs at one position. CDR1 DFQATT and CDR2 SNEGSKA were looked up in the germline V gene (reference sequence). The CDR3 spans 12 residues, from the cysteine through the phenylalanine. The only DNA kept is the CDR3, 36 bases in frame from the first base. V drops 0 bases and J drops 3 bases, leaving 6 bases in between. Hyperthyroidism was defined as stable when no progression to ophthalmopathy occurred within 18 months of follow-up. The hyperthyroidism patients were 18 to 65 years old and newly diagnosed, with a disease duration of less than 2 months. Patients were excluded if they had other autoimmune diseases, uncontrolled infections, pregnancy or lactation. Clinical symptoms, serum thyroxine, TRAb, thyroid ultrasound and orbital computed tomography formed the basis of the diagnosis. Ficoll-Paque density gradient centrifugation was used to isolate PBMCs from under 11 ml of fresh peripheral blood. Total RNA was extracted with Trizol reagent and quality-checked on an Agilent 2100 Bioanalyzer.

TCR beta CDR3 regions were amplified from RNA transcripts for repertoire sequencing. A first-round RT-PCR used HTBI primers with the Qiagen OneStep RT-PCR kit, followed by a second-round multiplex PCR, size selection and purification. The libraries underwent paired-end sequencing with 100 bp reads on an Illumina HiSeq2000. The source study handled its data this way. SOAPnuke was used to process the reads, throwing out any read that had adapters, had uncalled bases, had a mean Phred below 15, or lacked an exact constant-primer or identifier match. COPE v1.2.5 was used to merge the high-quality paired reads. Clonotypes were defined as unique nucleotide sequences and were aligned to IMGT TRB V, D and J references using MiTCR v1.1. The analysis was limited to V-J combinations with a frequency above 0.0001, which together covered 99.2% of repertoires. For each V-J combination, a TCR clonal expansion and chaos score was defined as F50 clonal expansion divided by the chaos observed in the TCRdist matrix. Welch's t-statistics and random forest were used to narrow the features down to about a dozen V-J combinations, which were then fed into a naive Bayes classifier. The similarity between thyroid and blood repertoires was quantified using the Morisita-Horn index. The public sequencing data were trimmed at Q25 with fastp and processed into clonotypes with MiXCR by TCRdb, which kept only in-frame beta chains. Rows merge per CDR3 protein into single entries with the most common DNA and genes. What appears here as the V and J calls and clone size reflects TCRdb's work, not the paper's. The sample table records some 350,000 distinct CDR3 sequences; approximately 18% of these occur just once. The ten largest make up around 2.4% of the sample.

This entry belongs to a study of Graves' ophthalmopathy and Graves' hyperthyroidism (dated by TCRdb to about 2018). In the study overall: Peripheral blood was collected at initial diagnosis, prior to any treatment. To explore V-J signatures that separate ophthalmopathy from hyperthyroidism, a discovery set of approximately 100 patients was enrolled, consisting of 40 to 45 with ophthalmopathy and approximately 57 with stable hyperthyroidism. An independent validation cohort comprised around 20 hyperthyroidism patients and about 16 patients who later progressed from hyperthyroidism to ophthalmopathy. Once sampling was done, hyperthyroidism patients were given methimazole at a starting dose of 30 mg daily, while ophthalmopathy patients were given high-dose intravenous methylprednisolone. In total, 135 blood samples were TCR-sequenced: some 43 ophthalmopathy, roughly 80 hyperthyroidism and some 17 hyperthyroidism-to-ophthalmopathy patients. T-cell repertoires of thyroid tissue and blood were compared in about 6 hyperthyroidism patients. The study used TCR beta repertoire signatures to distinguish Graves' ophthalmopathy from Graves' hyperthyroidism and to predict progression to ophthalmopathy. General findings and caveats noted by the study authors: Most expanded thyroid clonotypes with frequency above 0.001 were also detected in blood, suggesting blood repertoires may reflect the thyroid immune response. In validation, the model predicted ophthalmopathy progression with about 71% sensitivity and roughly 78% specificity; roughly 12 predicted patients were CT-confirmed with GO in a median of about 6.2 months. No statistical method was used to predetermine the sample size, and group allocation was not hidden from the investigators. In cross-validation, the 13-signature model distinguished ophthalmopathy from stable hyperthyroidism with approximately 88% sensitivity and around 82% specificity, and in the test set the corresponding values were approximately 80% and 75%.

The sequence joins TRBV20-1 to TRBJ2-7, with no confidently assigned D gene. Sequencing input: peripheral blood. The origin of this receptor is an adult woman with stable Graves' hyperthyroidism. The base sequence is TGCAGTGCTAGAGATCGGCGCTACGAGCAGTACTTC. Protein translation: CSARDRRYEQYF.